This T cell receptor beta chain appears in the sequencing data of a study of a mutant IDH1 vaccine in newly diagnosed glioma. Background on the study: Investigators started vaccination 4-6 weeks after radiotherapy alone, or with temozolomide cycles. The sex distribution of treated patients was approximately 62% male and about 40% female, with a mean age of roughly 40 years.

This clone was counted many times. Its cognate antigen is unknown. V was trimmed by 6 bases and J by 0 bases, leaving 9 bases between them. The CDR3 runs 13 residues. The germline gives CDR1 SGHNT, CDR2 YYREEE (reference sequence). Time point here: week 5, during vaccination. One vaccine dose held 300 ug of mutant IDH1 20-mer peptide and came with topical imiquimod. The table came from immunoSEQ multiplex PCR; TCRdb's copy has only in-frame clones and leaves some out. This sample has 40,000 to 55,000 clones, with around 80% found just once. Sample: PBMCs, taken from a glioma patient whose treatment included an IDH1 peptide vaccine. The rearrangement joins TRBV5-4 to TRBJ1-2; a weak D match, TRBD1 (5 bases). This TCR came from a middle-aged man with glioma. The CDR3 region is CASTGPANYGYTF. In DNA form, the CDR3 reads TGTGCCAGCACAGGGCCTGCTAACTATGGCTACACCTTC.